These T cell receptor beta chains were read from a single sample in a study of shared clonotypes between healthy human individuals. Only in-frame clones appear in the TCRdb table, and some are missing; sequencing was by immunoSEQ multiplex PCR. Among roughly 1 million clones, around three quarters were seen once, and the ten largest hold more than 0.5%. The sequencing input was memory CD4+ T cells from PBMCs. These receptors were collected from a young man in good health. Some clones in this sample may be carry-over from other donors' samples. Each CDR3 is given with its conserved first and last residue.

V gene,J gene,CDR3 protein
TRBV2,TRBJ2-2,CASSIVQGPSYTGELFF
TRBV28,TRBJ1-4,CASSFLGAANEKLFF
TRBV28,TRBJ1-2,CASVRGALHYGYTF
TRBV7-2,TRBJ2-7,CASSQGLAGGQGEQYF
TRBV18,TRBJ1-3,CASSPGQPPGNTIYF
TRBV11-2,TRBJ2-5,CASSEFSGQETQYF
TRBV27,TRBJ1-5,CASPDLNQPQHF
TRBV7-8,TRBJ2-1,CASSLPGGSPGNEQFF
TRBV2,TRBJ2-1,CASRPPPGTSLYNEQFF
TRBV19,TRBJ2-1,CASSEIAGGNYNEQFF
TRBV6-6,TRBJ2-7,CASSYVPALSYEQYF
TRBV12-5,TRBJ1-5,CASGLGQGKVPQHF
TRBV19,TRBJ1-4,CASSPQGGPNEKLFF
TRBV28,TRBJ2-1,CASSLSEPNEQFF
TRBV28,TRBJ1-4,CASSPFLEKLFF
TRBV29-1,TRBJ2-7,CSVGFNRGTYEQYF
TRBV29-1,TRBJ2-3,CSVQTYRTSTDTQYF
TRBV5-1,TRBJ2-2,CASSKAQNTGELFF